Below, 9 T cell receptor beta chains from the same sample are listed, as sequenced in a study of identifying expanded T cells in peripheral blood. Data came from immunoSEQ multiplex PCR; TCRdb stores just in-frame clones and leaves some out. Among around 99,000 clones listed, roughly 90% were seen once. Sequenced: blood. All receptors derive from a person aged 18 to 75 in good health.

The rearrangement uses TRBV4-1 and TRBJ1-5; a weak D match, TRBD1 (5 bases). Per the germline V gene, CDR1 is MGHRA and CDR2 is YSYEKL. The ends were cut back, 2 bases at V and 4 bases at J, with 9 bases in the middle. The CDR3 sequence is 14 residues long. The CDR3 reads CASSQPDRNQPQHF. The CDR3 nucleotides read TGCGCCAGCAGCCAACCCGACAGAAATCAGCCCCAGCATTTT.

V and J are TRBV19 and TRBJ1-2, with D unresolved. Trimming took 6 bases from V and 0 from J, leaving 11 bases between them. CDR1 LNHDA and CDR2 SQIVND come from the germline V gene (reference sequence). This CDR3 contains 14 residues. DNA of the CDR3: TGTGCCAGTAGCCAGCGAGGGTCTAACTATGGCTACACCTTC. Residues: CASSQRGSNYGYTF. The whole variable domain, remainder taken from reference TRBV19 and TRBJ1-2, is DGGITQSPKYLFRKEGQNVTLSCEQNLNHDAMYWYRQDPGQGLRLIYYSQIVNDFQKGDIAEGYSVSREKKESFPLTVTSAQKNPTAFYLCASSQRGSNYGYTFGSGTRLTVV.

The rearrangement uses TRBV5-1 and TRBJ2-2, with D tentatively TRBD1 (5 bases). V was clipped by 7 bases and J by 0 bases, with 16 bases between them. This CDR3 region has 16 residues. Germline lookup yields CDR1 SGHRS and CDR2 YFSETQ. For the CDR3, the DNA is TGCGCCAGCGCCCCGCCCCAGGGTCCGAACACCGGGGAGCTGTTTTTT. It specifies CASAPPQGPNTGELFF.

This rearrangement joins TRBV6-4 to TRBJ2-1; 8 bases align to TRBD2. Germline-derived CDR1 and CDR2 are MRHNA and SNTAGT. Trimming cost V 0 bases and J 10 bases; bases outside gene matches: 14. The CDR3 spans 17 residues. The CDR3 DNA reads TGTGCCAGCAGTGACTCGAAAATGGCGGGGGGCCTTTCCGAGCAGTTCTTC. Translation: CASSDSKMAGGLSEQFF.

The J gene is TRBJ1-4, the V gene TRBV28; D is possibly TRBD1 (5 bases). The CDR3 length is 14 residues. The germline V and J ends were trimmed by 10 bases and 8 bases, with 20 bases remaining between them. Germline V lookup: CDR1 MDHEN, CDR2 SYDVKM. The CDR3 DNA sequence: TGTGCCACAAAGAGAGGCAGGGCGGAGGAAAAACTGTTTTTT. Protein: CATKRGRAEEKLFF.

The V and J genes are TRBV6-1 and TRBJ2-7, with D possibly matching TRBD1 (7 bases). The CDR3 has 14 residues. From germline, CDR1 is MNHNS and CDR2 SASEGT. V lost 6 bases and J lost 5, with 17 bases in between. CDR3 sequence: CASRGGQEADEQYF. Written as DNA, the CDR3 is TGTGCCAGCAGGGGAGGACAGGAGGCCGACGAGCAGTACTTC.

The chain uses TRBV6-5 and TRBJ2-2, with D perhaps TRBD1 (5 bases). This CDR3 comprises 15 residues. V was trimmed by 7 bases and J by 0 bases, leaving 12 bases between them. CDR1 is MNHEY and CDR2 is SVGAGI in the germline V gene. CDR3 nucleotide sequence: TGTGCCAGCATTTCGAACAGGCCGAACACCGGGGAGCTGTTTTTT. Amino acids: CASISNRPNTGELFF.

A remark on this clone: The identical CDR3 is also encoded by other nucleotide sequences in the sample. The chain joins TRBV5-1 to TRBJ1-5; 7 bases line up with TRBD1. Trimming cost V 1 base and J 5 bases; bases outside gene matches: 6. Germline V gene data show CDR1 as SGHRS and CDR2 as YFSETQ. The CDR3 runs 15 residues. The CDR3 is CASSLTGQGDQPQHF. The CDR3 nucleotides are TGCGCCAGCAGCTTGACAGGCCAGGGGGATCAGCCCCAGCATTTT.

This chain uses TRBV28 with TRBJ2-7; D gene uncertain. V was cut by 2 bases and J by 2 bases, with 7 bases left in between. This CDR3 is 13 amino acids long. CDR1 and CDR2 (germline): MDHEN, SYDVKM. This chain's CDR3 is CASSLNPPYEQYF. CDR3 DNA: TGTGCCAGCAGTTTAAACCCCCCCTACGAGCAGTACTTC.